Below, one TCR beta chain is given with its context. Trimming stripped 2 bases from V and 6 bases from J, with 11 bases between. Germline-derived CDR1 and CDR2 are LGHDT and YNNKEL (reference sequence). CDR3 length: 14 amino acids. The sample comes from a study of blood T cell repertoires in COVID-19. As for the study in general: From T cells, B-cell-depleted T cells, or PBMCs came the material, which was cDNA or gDNA.

Original data processing: Amplifying reference gene primers gave estimates of nucleated cell counts. Assay used: immunoSEQ multiplex PCR; TCRdb lists only in-frame clones, some missing. V and J calls and clone size are as listed in that table; D and trimming were resolved from the DNA. The sample holds fewer than 65,000 clones, approximately 84% seen once. The V and J genes are TRBV3-1 (or the pseudogene TRBV3-2) and TRBJ2-1; possibly TRBD2 for D (5 bases). The receptor comes from a human donor in a cohort sampled during active COVID-19. Sequenced sample: peripheral blood. The CDR3 is CASSQRAGVNEQFF. The CDR3 DNA is TGTGCCAGCAGCCAAAGGGCGGGCGTCAATGAGCAGTTCTTC.